The sequence of this T cell receptor beta chain was determined in a study of T cell responses to AZD1222 COVID-19 vaccine. Timing groups of about 4 and about 12 weeks for second doses were pooled. Study-level points and caveats: When two AZD1222 doses had been given, Spike-specific TCR breadth and depth rose. Females made up more of the donors, who were largely white British, and clonal diversity may have come out too low.

Germline V CDR1 and CDR2: LGHDT, YNNKEL (reference sequence). V lost 0 bases, J lost 4 bases, and 15 bases lay in between. This CDR3 region has 16 residues. Turning to this clone: What it binds is not known.

TCRdb's copy holds only in-frame clones and misses some; the assay was immunoSEQ multiplex PCR. This table holds fewer than 200,000 clones, roughly 90% found once. The rearrangement joins TRBV3-1 (or the pseudogene TRBV3-2) to TRBJ2-5; D perhaps matches TRBD1 (5 bases). The source material was peripheral blood, sampled 28 days after the second AZD1222 dose. The receptor was isolated from an adult who received the AZD1222 COVID-19 vaccine. This CDR3 is CASSQDLTGIRETQYF. CDR3 bases: TGTGCCAGCAGCCAAGATTTAACAGGAATCAGAGAGACCCAGTACTTC.